The 27 T cell receptor beta chains below come from one sample, sequenced in a study of blood T cells in healthy people across ages. Primers used in a second PCR of roughly 6 to 11 cycles were a sample-barcoded 5' primer and a J-beta primer mix. TCRdb fed the 5' RACE reads into MiXCR, producing one record per CDR3 protein. The sample records over 500,000 distinct CDR3 sequences, around 27% being singletons. Separately, the same data were catalogued under a study of T cells of mothers and their children.

The sequenced sample consisted of blood. The receptors shown here come from a boy aged 2 to 10 in good health.

The V gene is TRBV6-1, the J gene TRBJ2-5; 12 nucleotides agree with TRBD2. The CDR3 has 17 residues. Trimming cost V 0 bases and J 1 base; bases outside gene matches: 3. Germline CDR1 is MNHNS and CDR2 is SASEGT. The CDR3 sequence: CASSEATLAGGQETQYF. The CDR3 region has the DNA TGTGCCAGCAGTGAAGCCACACTAGCGGGGGGCCAAGAGACCCAGTACTTC.

The table lists this clonotype with a few counts. This rearrangement joins TRBV18 to TRBJ2-7; 13 nucleotides match TRBD2. The germline V gene has CDR1 KGHSH and CDR2 LQKENI. Trimming cost V 4 bases and J 0 bases; bases outside gene matches: 6. This CDR3 contains 17 residues. The CDR3 protein is CASSLTRTSGSSYEQYF. DNA of the CDR3: TGTGCCAGCTCACTAACAAGGACTAGCGGGAGCTCCTACGAGCAGTACTTC.

The chain joins TRBV12-3 or TRBV12-4 to TRBJ2-6, with 11 positions matching TRBD1. This CDR3 contains 17 residues. V lost 9 bases, J lost 3 bases, and 10 bases stayed unmatched. The CDR3 region has the DNA TGTGCCAGTAGGAGGACAGGGGGCCCCTATGGGGCCAACGTCCTGACTTTC. Translation gives CASRRTGGPYGANVLTF.

A few counts support this clonotype. The chain uses TRBV4-3 and TRBJ2-1; 7 bases agree with TRBD1. The CDR3 has 14 amino acids. The V gene's germline CDR1 is LGHNA and CDR2 YSLEER. V shed 5 bases and J 6 bases; nucleotides not matched to a gene: 7. The DNA of the CDR3 is TGCGCCAGCAGCGTGCGACAGGGAAGCAATGAGCAGTTCTTC. This sequence encodes CASSVRQGSNEQFF.

The chain has TRBV5-5 and TRBJ2-5; tentatively, D is TRBD2 (5 bases). The CDR3 spans 16 residues. The V and J ends lost 4 bases and 3 bases respectively, with 19 bases between them. From germline, CDR1 is SGHKS and CDR2 YYEKEE (reference sequence). The CDR3 spells CASSPGTGLLEETQYF. The CDR3 DNA is TGTGCCAGCAGCCCGGGCACCGGACTCTTAGAAGAGACCCAGTACTTC.

This clonotype was seen a few times. The gene calls are TRBV2 and TRBJ2-2; D is ambiguous. The CDR3 contains 14 residues. V was clipped by 8 bases and J by 4 bases, with 14 bases between them. In germline, CDR1 is SNHLY, CDR2 FYNNEI. CDR3 nucleotides: TGTGCCAGCGGCGAGGAGTTGGGCACCGGGGAGCTGTTTTTT. Translating it yields CASGEELGTGELFF. Complete variable domain (other parts from reference TRBV2 and TRBJ2-2): EPEVTQTPSHQVTQMGQEVILRCVPISNHLYFYWYRQILGQKVEFLVSFYNNEISEKSEIFDDQFSVERPDGSNFTLKIRSTKLEDSAMYFCASGEELGTGELFFGEGSRLTVL.

This clonotype was counted between two and nine times. The gene calls are TRBV20-1 and TRBJ2-3; 9 bases match TRBD2. Per germline, CDR1 DFQATT and CDR2 SNEGSKA (reference sequence). CDR3 length equals 13 residues. J was trimmed by 6 bases and V by 3 bases; bases with no gene match: 4. This CDR3 reads CSASLAGSDTQYF. The CDR3 region has the DNA TGCAGTGCTAGTCTAGCGGGGTCTGATACGCAGTATTTT.

This clonotype has a handful of counts. V usage is TRBV5-6 and J usage is TRBJ1-2; 8 bases agree with TRBD1. Per the germline V gene, CDR1 is SGHDT and CDR2 is YYEEEE. The CDR3 runs 16 residues. With 0 bases clipped from V and 7 bases from J, the junction kept 11 bases outside the gene matches. The chain's CDR3 is CASSLGQWTGLSGYTF. CDR3 nucleotide sequence: TGTGCCAGCAGCTTGGGTCAATGGACAGGGTTGAGTGGCTACACCTTC.

The rearrangement uses TRBV11-1 and TRBJ2-7, with D uncertain. This CDR3 is 12 amino acids long. Germline CDR1 is SGHAT and CDR2 is FQDESV (reference sequence). Trimming stripped 5 bases from V and 3 bases from J, with 8 bases between. The CDR3 sequence: CASSAYSYEQYF. The DNA for the CDR3 is TGTGCCAGCAGCGCCTACAGCTACGAGCAGTACTTC.

This clonotype was detected only a few times. The gene calls are TRBV9 and TRBJ1-5; a weak D match, TRBD1 (6 bases). V lost 0 bases and J lost 7, with 14 bases in between. This CDR3 has 15 amino acids. Germline values: CDR1 SGDLS, CDR2 YYNGEE. CDR3 nucleotide sequence: TGTGCCAGCAGCGTAGACGGGGGCGTAGGGCAGCCCCAGCATTTT. Translation: CASSVDGGVGQPQHF.

The V gene is TRBV24-1, the J gene TRBJ2-3, with 8 bases fitting TRBD2. J gave up 1 base and V 5 bases, and 4 bases lay outside the gene matches. Germline CDR1 KGHDR, CDR2 SFDVKD. This CDR3 is built from 15 residues. The CDR3 loop reads CATSASGSGTDTQYF. In nucleotides, the CDR3 is TGTGCCACCAGTGCTAGCGGGTCGGGCACAGATACGCAGTATTTT.

This clonotype was counted between two and nine times. The CDR3 DNA reads as TGCAGTGCAGACAGGGGTAACTATGGCTACACCTTC. It codes for CSADRGNYGYTF. V usage is TRBV20-1 and J usage is TRBJ1-2; 8 nucleotides line up with TRBD1. This CDR3 spans 12 amino acids. V dropped 6 bases and J dropped 1; count of bases not matched to a gene: 1. Germline V gene data show CDR1 as DFQATT and CDR2 as SNEGSKA (reference sequence).

The genes are TRBV7-2 and TRBJ1-1; a possible D gene is TRBD1 (6 bases). The length of the CDR3 is 15 residues. Per germline, CDR1 SGHTA and CDR2 FQGNSA. The germline V and J ends were trimmed by 0 bases and 1 base, with 9 bases remaining between them. CDR3 sequence: CASSLAGQTNTEAFF. Here the CDR3 DNA reads TGTGCCAGCAGCTTAGCGGGACAAACGAACACTGAAGCTTTCTTT.

The chain has TRBV14 and TRBJ2-5; 8 nucleotides line up with TRBD1. The CDR3 is 13 amino acids. CDR1 and CDR2 from the germline V gene are SGHDN and FVKESK. With 4 bases clipped from V and 6 bases from J, the junction kept 4 bases outside the gene matches. CDR3 residues: CASSPWTGKTQYF. The CDR3 DNA reads as TGTGCCAGCAGCCCCTGGACAGGGAAGACCCAGTACTTC.

The genes are TRBV10-3 and TRBJ2-2; 8 nucleotides agree with TRBD2. Germline V gene data show CDR1 as ENHRY and CDR2 as SYGVKD. CDR3 length equals 14 residues. V lost 3 bases, J lost 5 bases, and 2 bases stayed unmatched. Here the CDR3 reads CAISEREGTGELFF. CDR3 DNA: TGTGCCATCAGTGAACGGGAGGGAACCGGGGAGCTGTTTTTT.

This clonotype was observed a few times. This chain uses TRBV11-2 with TRBJ2-5, with TRBD2 identical over 7 bases. Near its end, the DNA agrees better with TRBJ2-1, so the J call may be wrong. The CDR3 totals 15 residues. Germline V gene lookup returns CDR1 SGHAT and CDR2 FQNNGV. Here the CDR3 reads CASSLLRGGKDEQFF. CDR3 DNA sequence: TGTGCCAGCAGCTTATTACGCGGGGGAAAGGATGAGCAGTTCTTC.

This clonotype turned up a few times. V and J are TRBV6-5 and TRBJ1-1, with D maybe TRBD1 (6 bases). V lost 6 bases to trimming and J lost 8 bases, with 16 bases between them. This CDR3 region has 13 residues. CDR1 MNHEY and CDR2 SVGAGI come from the germline V gene. DNA for the CDR3: TGTGCCAGCAGCCAACGGGAGGGGGACGAAGCTTTCTTT. It specifies CASSQREGDEAFF.

The rearrangement uses TRBV12-5 and TRBJ2-3, with 11 nucleotides matching TRBD2. V gave up 6 bases and J gave up 7 bases; unmatched junction bases: 6. Per the germline V gene, CDR1 is LGHNT and CDR2 is FRNRAP. The CDR3 runs 14 residues. CDR3 bases: TGTGCTAGTGGGGATCTAGCGGGAGGCAATACGCAGTATTTT. Its protein product is CASGDLAGGNTQYF. The complete variable domain, with remaining parts taken from reference TRBV12-5 and TRBJ2-3, reads DARVTQTPRHKVTEMGQEVTMRCQPILGHNTVFWYRQTMMQGLELLAYFRNRAPLDDSGMPKDRFSAEMPDATLATLKIQPSEPRDSAVYFCASGDLAGGNTQYFGPGTRLTVL.

This clonotype was observed a handful of times. This chain links TRBV20-1 with TRBJ1-2; no clear D gene. The CDR3 runs 16 residues. The germline V gene has CDR1 DFQATT and CDR2 SNEGSKA (reference sequence). V lost 5 bases, J lost 0 bases, and 19 bases lay in between. The CDR3 protein is CSAQDFKDVANYGYTF. The CDR3 DNA reads TGCAGTGCTCAGGACTTCAAAGACGTCGCTAACTATGGCTACACCTTC.

This chain connects TRBV5-5 to TRBJ2-2; D is possibly TRBD2 (6 bases). Trimming removed 0 bases from V and 3 bases from J, with 9 bases in between. Germline V gene lookup returns CDR1 SGHKS and CDR2 YYEKEE (reference sequence). The CDR3 has 15 amino acids. The CDR3: CASSLGLVDTGELFF. As DNA, the CDR3 is TGTGCCAGCAGCTTGGGACTAGTAGACACCGGGGAGCTGTTTTTT.

This clonotype was seen only a few times. The chain combines TRBV9 with TRBJ2-5; TRBD2 matches at 14 bases. The tail of the sequence fits TRBJ2-1 better, so the J call may be wrong. The CDR3 totals 16 residues. CDR1 and CDR2 (germline): SGDLS, YYNGEE. Here the CDR3 reads CASSSSPGLAGDEQFF. The CDR3 coding sequence is TGTGCCAGCAGCTCTAGCCCGGGACTAGCGGGGGATGAGCAGTTCTTC.

A few counts support this clonotype. The rearrangement joins TRBV7-9 to TRBJ2-2, with 8 nucleotides matching TRBD2. V was pared by 5 bases and J by 1 base, with 6 bases of the junction left unmatched. Germline V gene sequence: CDR1 SEHNR, CDR2 FQNEAQ (reference sequence). CDR3 length: 16 amino acids. CDR3 nucleotides: TGTGCCAGCAGCGCGAGGACTAGCCAGAACACCGGGGAGCTGTTTTTT. Translating gives CASSARTSQNTGELFF.

This clonotype appeared once. This rearrangement joins TRBV18 to TRBJ2-5, with D unresolved. The CDR3 has 15 residues. Trimming shortened V by 2 bases and J by 1 base, and 11 bases separated the two germline ends. In germline, CDR1 is KGHSH, CDR2 LQKENI. The CDR3, as DNA: TGTGCCAGCTCACCAAGGGCTATCCGCCAAGAGACCCAGTACTTC. Translation gives CASSPRAIRQETQYF.

In this sample, this clonotype turned up a few times. The chain combines TRBV20-1 with TRBJ2-3, with 7 nucleotides matching TRBD2. Losses at the gene ends were 6 bases for V and 6 bases for J; bases not matched to a gene: 12. Germline V CDR1 and CDR2: DFQATT, SNEGSKA (reference sequence). This CDR3 is built from 14 residues. CDR3 sequence: CSARLSGGGDTQYF. Written as DNA, the CDR3 is TGCAGTGCGCGCCTCTCGGGAGGAGGCGATACGCAGTATTTT.

The genes are TRBV27 and TRBJ1-6, with 8 bases identical to TRBD1. Germline trimming cut 5 bases from V and 8 bases from J; bases unmatched to any gene: 11. Germline loops: CDR1 MNHEY, CDR2 SMNVEV (reference sequence). The CDR3 contains 16 residues. Here the CDR3 reads CASSPTDRVVDSPLHF. The CDR3 DNA is TGTGCCAGCAGTCCGACGGACAGGGTTGTTGATTCACCCCTCCACTTT.

In this sample, this clonotype turned up a few times. The chain couples TRBV4-3 to TRBJ2-7, with 10 bases matching TRBD1. V shed 0 bases, J shed 3 bases, and the junction held 5 bases outside the gene matches. Germline V CDR1 and CDR2: LGHNA, YSLEER. This CDR3 is built from 16 residues. CDR3 DNA sequence: TGCGCCAGCAGCCAAGATCTAGGGGACAGGGGCTACGAGCAGTACTTC. Protein: CASSQDLGDRGYEQYF.

This chain uses TRBV4-3 with TRBJ2-1; D may be TRBD1 or TRBD2 (5 bases each). Germline-derived CDR1 and CDR2 are LGHNA and YSLEER. V shed 4 bases and J shed 7 bases, with 14 bases lying between them. This CDR3 is built from 14 residues. CDR3 amino acids: CASSLPLEGNEQFF. Written as DNA, the CDR3 is TGCGCCAGCAGCCTCCCCCTTGAGGGGAATGAGCAGTTCTTC.